Below, 32 T cell receptor beta chains from the same sample are listed, as sequenced in a study of blood T cell repertoires in COVID-19. Assay: immunoSEQ multiplex PCR; the TCRdb copy retains only in-frame clones and omits some. The sample consists of approximately 150,000 clones, roughly 82% of them appearing once. The sequencing input was peripheral blood. The receptor set was obtained from a woman in her 70s with acute or convalescent COVID-19.

V gene TRBV19 combines with J gene TRBJ1-4, with D uncertain. This CDR3 is 11 amino acids long. Trimming stripped 8 bases from V and 7 bases from J, with 8 bases between. In germline, CDR1 is LNHDA, CDR2 SQIVND (reference sequence). The CDR3 sequence: CASSRGEKLFF. The CDR3 DNA reads as TGTGCCAGTTCGCGGGGTGAAAAACTGTTTTTT.

The J gene is TRBJ2-2, the V gene TRBV4-1; D perhaps matches TRBD2 (6 bases). Trimming took 6 bases from V and 7 from J, leaving 21 bases between them. Germline V gives CDR1 MGHRA, CDR2 YSYEKL. The length of the CDR3 is 16 residues. The CDR3 loop is CASRNDAGTFNGELFF. DNA for the CDR3: TGCGCCAGCAGAAATGACGCGGGGACCTTCAACGGGGAGCTGTTTTTT.

CDR3 coding DNA: TGTGCCAGTAGTACTCCCGCAGGACTTCGATATGAGGACACCATATATTTT. Amino acids: CASSTPAGLRYEDTIYF. The chain carries TRBV19 and TRBJ1-3; D not resolved. Germline V gives CDR1 LNHDA, CDR2 SQIVND (reference sequence). V was cut by 4 bases and J by 8 bases, with 24 bases left in between. The CDR3 contains 17 residues.

The chain joins TRBV7-2 to TRBJ1-2, with D perhaps TRBD1 (6 bases). Looked up from germline, CDR1 is SGHTA and CDR2 is FQGNSA. Trimming stripped 0 bases from V and 5 bases from J, with 13 bases between. CDR3 size: 15 residues. In nucleotides, the CDR3 is TGTGCCAGCAGCTTAGCTGGCAGGGGTGGGTATGGCTACACCTTC. This gives the protein CASSLAGRGGYGYTF.

CDR3 nucleotide sequence: TGTGCCAGCAGCCTGACAGGAGGTTTAGCTAACTATGGCTACACCTTC. As protein: CASSLTGGLANYGYTF. The chain carries TRBV28 and TRBJ1-2; tentative D call: TRBD1 (6 bases). The CDR3 extends over 16 amino acids. The germline V gene encodes CDR1 MDHEN and CDR2 SYDVKM. V gave up 6 bases and J gave up 0 bases, with 17 bases separating them.

The chain has TRBV7-7 and TRBJ2-2; D perhaps matches TRBD2 (6 bases). Germline loops: CDR1 SSHAT, CDR2 FNYEAQ (reference sequence). The CDR3 extends over 15 amino acids. The V end was cut by 5 bases, the J end by 1 base, with 11 bases between. Written as DNA, the CDR3 is TGTGCCAGCAGCGCGGGGCAGGGGAACACCGGGGAGCTGTTTTTT. Translation: CASSAGQGNTGELFF.

The rearrangement uses TRBV3-1 (or the pseudogene TRBV3-2) and TRBJ2-7; 11 nucleotides match TRBD1. This CDR3 has 15 residues. Trimming at V came to 10 bases and at J to 1 base, leaving 9 bases not matched to a gene. The germline V gene has CDR1 LGHDT and CDR2 YNNKEL (reference sequence). This CDR3 reads CATAPDRGRSYEQYF. In nucleotides, the CDR3 is TGTGCCACCGCCCCGGACAGGGGGCGGTCCTACGAGCAGTACTTC.

V usage is TRBV4-3 and J usage is TRBJ1-6; 8 nucleotides line up with TRBD1. Trimming removed 2 bases from V and 7 bases from J; junction bases left unmatched: 7. CDR3 length equals 16 residues. The V gene's germline CDR1 is LGHNA and CDR2 YSLEER. The CDR3 spells CASSQNHGTGNSPLHF. The DNA for the CDR3 is TGCGCCAGCAGCCAAAATCACGGGACAGGAAATTCACCCCTCCACTTT.

The J gene is TRBJ2-7, the V gene TRBV19; tentatively, D is TRBD1 (6 bases). CDR3 size: 14 residues. Deletions cut 2 bases from V and 4 bases from J, with 12 bases between. Germline CDR1 LNHDA, CDR2 SQIVND (reference sequence). The CDR3 protein is CASSIKRGSYEQYF. The CDR3 nucleotides read TGTGCCAGTAGTATAAAGAGGGGGTCATACGAGCAGTACTTC.

This chain connects TRBV6-1 to TRBJ2-7, with 9 bases aligning to TRBD1. This CDR3 comprises 16 residues. V lost 3 bases, J lost 1 base, and 7 bases stayed unmatched. Per germline, CDR1 MNHNS and CDR2 SASEGT. CDR3 protein: CASSDPRDRASYEQYF. The CDR3 nucleotides read TGTGCCAGCAGTGACCCCAGGGACAGGGCGTCCTACGAGCAGTACTTC.

The chain couples TRBV20-1 to TRBJ1-1, with unresolved D. Trimming pared 3 bases from V and 4 bases from J, leaving 18 bases between. Germline lookup yields CDR1 DFQATT and CDR2 SNEGSKA (reference sequence). This CDR3 spans 15 amino acids. The DNA of the CDR3 is TGCAGTGCTAGTTGGAGTCGGATCGAGAGCACTGAAGCTTTCTTT. This translates into CSASWSRIESTEAFF.

The chain employs TRBV5-4 and TRBJ1-6, with unresolved D. The germline gives CDR1 SGHNT, CDR2 YYREEE (reference sequence). The CDR3 extends over 17 amino acids. V lost 0 bases and J 3 bases, leaving 13 bases between the germline ends. This chain's CDR3 is CASSLAPGNNYNSPLHF. The CDR3 coding sequence is TGTGCCAGCAGCTTGGCGCCCGGGAACAACTATAATTCACCCCTCCACTTT.

For the CDR3, the DNA is TGTGCCAGCAGTAAAAGGACAGAGCCCTACGAGCAGTACTTC. It yields the protein CASSKRTEPYEQYF. V and J are TRBV25-1 and TRBJ2-7; D possibly corresponds to TRBD1 (6 bases). Germline CDR1 MGHDK, CDR2 SYGVNS. V lost 5 bases to trimming and J lost 2 bases, with 13 bases between them. The CDR3 consists of 14 residues.

The chain has TRBV4-2 and TRBJ1-3, with a possible D match to TRBD1 (5 bases). The germline CDR1 and CDR2 sequences are LGHNA and YNFKEQ. Trimming pared 0 bases from V and 4 bases from J, leaving 22 bases between. CDR3 length: 19 residues. CDR3 residues: CASSQEAVTGAERGNTIYF. The CDR3 region has the DNA TGTGCCAGCAGCCAAGAGGCGGTTACTGGGGCTGAGAGAGGAAACACCATATATTTT.

The chain joins TRBV9 to TRBJ2-1; 7 bases map to TRBD1. The ends lost 4 bases at V and 2 bases at J; junction bases unmatched: 6. Germline values: CDR1 SGDLS, CDR2 YYNGEE. The CDR3 has 15 residues. CDR3 amino acids: CASSTTGDAYNEQFF. CDR3 nucleotide sequence: TGTGCCAGCAGCACCACAGGGGACGCCTACAATGAGCAGTTCTTC.

The chain joins TRBV29-1 to TRBJ1-2, with 7 bases identical to TRBD1. CDR1 SQVTM and CDR2 ANQGSEA come from the germline V gene. V lost 5 bases to trimming and J lost 2 bases; unmatched junction nucleotides: 5. The CDR3 has 13 amino acids. The CDR3 spells CSVTEDRNYGYTF. CDR3 DNA: TGCAGCGTTACCGAGGACAGGAACTATGGCTACACCTTC. The complete variable domain, with remaining parts taken from reference TRBV29-1 and TRBJ1-2, reads SAVISQKPSRDICQRGTSLTIQCQVDSQVTMMFWYRQQPGQSLTLIATANQGSEATYESGFVIDKFPISRPNLTFSTLTVSNMSPEDSSIYLCSVTEDRNYGYTFGSGTRLTVV.

This clone was counted a few times. The chain is built from TRBV5-4 and TRBJ1-2; D may be TRBD1 (5 bases). V was trimmed by 1 base and J by 0 bases, leaving 16 bases between them. Germline V gives CDR1 SGHNT, CDR2 YYREEE (reference sequence). The CDR3 consists of 17 residues. The CDR3: CASSLSLLTVPNYGYTF. In DNA form, the CDR3 reads TGTGCCAGCAGCTTGAGTCTCCTGACAGTTCCTAACTATGGCTACACCTTC.

The gene calls are TRBV11-2 and TRBJ1-6; a possible D gene is TRBD1 (5 bases). This CDR3 has 15 residues. The germline CDR1 and CDR2 sequences are SGHAT and FQNNGV. Trimming shortened V by 7 bases and J by 7 bases, and 17 bases separated the two germline ends. DNA of the CDR3: TGTGCCAGCACCAAATCGCAGGGTTGGAATTCACCCCTCCACTTT. As protein: CASTKSQGWNSPLHF.

The chain uses TRBV6-1 and TRBJ2-7; maybe TRBD1 (5 bases). This CDR3 comprises 15 residues. Germline V gives CDR1 MNHNS, CDR2 SASEGT. Trimming shortened V by 3 bases and J by 0 bases, and 12 bases separated the two germline ends. Here the CDR3 reads CASSDGRARSYEQYF. Written as DNA, the CDR3 is TGTGCCAGCAGTGACGGCAGGGCCCGCTCCTACGAGCAGTACTTC.

The chain combines TRBV19 with TRBJ1-5, with TRBD1 as a possible D gene (6 bases). CDR1 and CDR2 (germline): LNHDA, SQIVND (reference sequence). The CDR3 is 15 residues long. V was shortened by 5 bases and J by 1 base, with 12 bases between the two germline ends. The CDR3 loop reads CASSGAGVSNQPQHF. The CDR3, as DNA: TGTGCCAGTAGTGGGGCAGGGGTAAGCAATCAGCCCCAGCATTTT.

The chain combines TRBV11-2 with TRBJ2-5; TRBD2 might be the D (6 bases). Deletions cut 1 base from V and 1 base from J, with 10 bases between. Per the germline V gene, CDR1 is SGHAT and CDR2 is FQNNGV. This CDR3 comprises 15 residues. The CDR3 sequence: CASSLGAGSQETQYF. Written as DNA, the CDR3 is TGTGCCAGCAGCTTAGGGGCGGGGTCCCAAGAGACCCAGTACTTC.

V gene TRBV2 combines with J gene TRBJ2-2, with 12 bases fitting TRBD2. In germline, CDR1 is SNHLY, CDR2 FYNNEI. The CDR3 has 16 residues. V lost 5 bases and J lost 3; bases outside the gene matches: 4. The CDR3 DNA reads as TGTGCCAGCAGTAAACTAGCGGGAGGAGACACCGGGGAGCTGTTTTTT. Translated, it gives CASSKLAGGDTGELFF. Full variable domain (outside the CDR3, taken from reference TRBV2 and TRBJ2-2): EPEVTQTPSHQVTQMGQEVILRCVPISNHLYFYWYRQILGQKVEFLVSFYNNEISEKSEIFDDQFSVERPDGSNFTLKIRSTKLEDSAMYFCASSKLAGGDTGELFFGEGSRLTVL.

J is TRBJ2-1 and V is TRBV4-3, with 7 bases aligning to TRBD2. The CDR3 extends over 17 amino acids. V was clipped by 0 bases and J by 0 bases; unmatched bases: 5. CDR1 and CDR2 (germline): LGHNA, YSLEER. DNA of the CDR3: TGCGCCAGCAGCCAAGATCTGGGGGGGAGCTCCTACAATGAGCAGTTCTTC. Translating it yields CASSQDLGGSSYNEQFF.

The chain joins TRBV6-5 to TRBJ1-6; TRBD1 aligns across 7 bases. Per germline, CDR1 MNHEY and CDR2 SVGAGI. This CDR3 contains 15 residues. V was pared by 5 bases and J by 10 bases, with 11 bases of the junction left unmatched. CDR3 loop: CASSPRDRSESPLHF. CDR3 bases: TGTGCCAGCAGTCCCAGGGACAGATCAGAATCACCCCTCCACTTT.

This clone has a handful of counts. The J gene is TRBJ1-3, the V gene TRBV6-1; the D gene is possibly TRBD1 (6 bases). This CDR3 is 17 amino acids long. Germline V gene sequence: CDR1 MNHNS, CDR2 SASEGT. Trimming removed 3 bases at V and 0 bases at J, with 15 bases between. For the CDR3, the DNA is TGTGCCAGCAGTGACGCAAAGGACAGCTACTCTGGAAACACCATATATTTT. Encoded protein: CASSDAKDSYSGNTIYF.

This chain joins TRBV7-2 and TRBJ1-3, with D tentatively TRBD1 (5 bases). Per germline, CDR1 SGHTA and CDR2 FQGNSA. V shed 0 bases and J shed 2 bases, with 8 bases lying between them. The CDR3 sequence is 15 residues long. The CDR3 sequence is CASSLARGAGNTIYF. The CDR3 DNA is TGTGCCAGCAGCTTAGCGCGGGGGGCTGGAAACACCATATATTTT.

The chain links TRBV30 to TRBJ1-3; D is unresolved. The CDR3 is 13 amino acids. The V gene lost 3 bases and the J gene lost 1 base, with 7 bases spanning the gap. CDR1 and CDR2 (germline): GTSNPN, SVGIG (reference sequence). CDR3 sequence (DNA): TGTGCCTGGAGCCAGTATTCTGGAAACACCATATATTTT. Residues: CAWSQYSGNTIYF.

The chain employs TRBV4-2 and TRBJ2-1, with D unclear. CDR3 length equals 15 residues. Germline V gene data show CDR1 as LGHNA and CDR2 as YNFKEQ. V was trimmed by 0 bases and J by 1 base, leaving 7 bases between them. As DNA, the CDR3 is TGTGCCAGCAGCCAAGAACCAGGTTCCTACAATGAGCAGTTCTTC. Its translation is CASSQEPGSYNEQFF.

V usage is TRBV6-2 or TRBV6-3 and J usage is TRBJ2-1, with TRBD2 matching over 11 bases. CDR3 size: 14 residues. Looked up from germline, CDR1 is MNHEY and CDR2 is SVGEGT. Unmatched junction bases numbered 4, after V lost 5 bases and J lost 7 bases. CDR3 sequence (DNA): TGTGCCAGCAGTCCCATAGCGGGAGGGAATGAGCAGTTCTTC. Amino acids: CASSPIAGGNEQFF.

This clone has only a few counts. V gene TRBV7-2 combines with J gene TRBJ1-5; no clear D gene. Germline CDR1 is SGHTA and CDR2 is FQGNSA. V was cut by 5 bases and J by 1 base, with 12 bases left in between. The CDR3 runs 15 residues. Here the CDR3 DNA reads TGTGCCAGCAGCCTAGGAGGTTGGAGCAATCAGCCCCAGCATTTT. Translated, it gives CASSLGGWSNQPQHF.

This chain joins TRBV21-1 and TRBJ1-4; TRBD1, the table's D call, lacks a check against the DNA. TRBV21-1 represents a pseudogene. This CDR3 comprises 17 residues. The CDR3 sequence is CASRNWDRGPTNEKLFF. The CDR3, as DNA: TGTGCCAGCAGAAATTGGGACAGGGGCCCAACTAATGAAAAACTGTTTTTT.

The V gene is TRBV5-6, the J gene TRBJ2-1; 12 nucleotides agree with TRBD2. The CDR3 is 19 residues long. With 4 bases clipped from V and 7 bases from J, the junction kept 18 bases outside the gene matches. Germline values: CDR1 SGHDT, CDR2 YYEEEE. The CDR3 DNA follows: TGTGCCAGCAGCGCCTTGACTAGCGGGAGCCCCCCATTTAGAAATGAGCAGTTCTTC. It encodes CASSALTSGSPPFRNEQFF. The complete variable domain, with remaining parts taken from reference TRBV5-6 and TRBJ2-1, reads DAGVTQSPTHLIKTRGQQVTLRCSPKSGHDTVSWYQQALGQGPQFIFQYYEEEERQRGNFPDRFSGHQFPNYSSELNVNALLLGDSALYLCASSALTSGSPPFRNEQFFGPGTRLTVL.